The 8 T cell receptor beta chains below all came from one sample that was sequenced in a study of shared T cell receptors in the human thymus. The data were produced by immunoSEQ multiplex PCR, yet TCRdb's version contains in-frame clones alone and is incomplete. Found here are 640,000 or so clones, around 87% of them singletons; the top ten hold 0.0094%. The same data also contributed to another study, on human thymus T cells.

Sequences were obtained from thymocytes. These receptors originate from a boy under three years old with a congenital heart defect.

V is TRBV11-2 and J is TRBJ1-1, with a possible D match to TRBD1 (6 bases). The V end was cut by 2 bases, the J end by 4 bases, with 20 bases between. CDR1 is SGHAT, CDR2 FQNNGV, per germline. The CDR3 runs 17 residues. The CDR3 coding sequence is TGTGCCAGCAGCTTACGGCCCCTTCGGGGGGCCAGCACTGAAGCTTTCTTT. Its translation: CASSLRPLRGASTEAFF.

This chain connects TRBV27 to TRBJ2-4; 8 bases are shared with TRBD1. J gave up 8 bases and V 10 bases, and 16 bases lay outside the gene matches. CDR3 size: 15 residues. Germline CDR1 is MNHEY and CDR2 is SMNVEV (reference sequence). CDR3: CAKPGAGGAAYIQYF. CDR3 DNA sequence: TGTGCCAAACCTGGGGCAGGGGGCGCGGCGTACATTCAGTACTTC.

The genes are TRBV14 and TRBJ2-1; TRBD2 agrees at 8 bases. The CDR3 runs to 18 residues. Germline V gene data show CDR1 as SGHDN and CDR2 as FVKESK. V shed 0 bases, J shed 3 bases, and the junction held 10 bases outside the gene matches. The DNA for the CDR3 is TGTGCCAGCAGCCAAGATTTCGGGAGAGCGGGAGTCTACAATGAGCAGTTCTTC. This codes for CASSQDFGRAGVYNEQFF.

The CDR3 DNA sequence: TGCAGCGTTGTGCGGGACCGCACAGATACGCAGTATTTT. Its translation: CSVVRDRTDTQYF. The gene calls are TRBV29-1 and TRBJ2-3; D is possibly TRBD2 (6 bases). CDR1 and CDR2 from the germline V gene are SQVTM and ANQGSEA. V was pared by 4 bases and J by 1 base, with 9 bases between. This CDR3 contains 13 residues.

This rearrangement joins TRBV28 to TRBJ2-7, with TRBD2 matching over 8 bases. CDR1 and CDR2 (germline): MDHEN, SYDVKM. Trimming cost V 2 bases and J 4 bases; bases outside gene matches: 4. This CDR3 contains 14 residues. The CDR3 region has the DNA TGTGCCAGCAGTTTACGGGGGGGCCGTTACGAGCAGTACTTC. Its protein is CASSLRGGRYEQYF.

The chain links TRBV6-5 to TRBJ1-2; 8 bases are shared with TRBD1. With 0 bases clipped from V and 9 bases from J, the junction kept 9 bases outside the gene matches. There are 15 residues in the CDR3. The germline V gene has CDR1 MNHEY and CDR2 SVGAGI. CDR3: CASSYSPSTGESYTF. The CDR3 DNA sequence: TGTGCCAGCAGTTACTCCCCCTCGACAGGGGAAAGCTACACCTTC.

This chain links TRBV7-9 with TRBJ2-3, with D possibly TRBD1 on 5 matching bases. CDR1 and CDR2 (germline): SEHNR, FQNEAQ (reference sequence). CDR3 size: 15 residues. V was clipped by 5 bases and J by 1 base, with 13 bases between them. The CDR3 bases are TGTGCCAGCAGCGTTGCTCAGGGTGGCACAGATACGCAGTATTTT. Protein product: CASSVAQGGTDTQYF.

The chain couples TRBV5-1 to TRBJ2-7, with D possibly being TRBD1 (6 bases). The CDR3 totals 12 residues. Trimming cost V 0 bases and J 5 bases, with 6 bases left between them. CDR1 is SGHRS and CDR2 is YFSETQ in the germline V gene. CDR3 loop: CASSLGTDEQYF. DNA for the CDR3: TGCGCCAGCAGCTTGGGGACAGACGAGCAGTACTTC.